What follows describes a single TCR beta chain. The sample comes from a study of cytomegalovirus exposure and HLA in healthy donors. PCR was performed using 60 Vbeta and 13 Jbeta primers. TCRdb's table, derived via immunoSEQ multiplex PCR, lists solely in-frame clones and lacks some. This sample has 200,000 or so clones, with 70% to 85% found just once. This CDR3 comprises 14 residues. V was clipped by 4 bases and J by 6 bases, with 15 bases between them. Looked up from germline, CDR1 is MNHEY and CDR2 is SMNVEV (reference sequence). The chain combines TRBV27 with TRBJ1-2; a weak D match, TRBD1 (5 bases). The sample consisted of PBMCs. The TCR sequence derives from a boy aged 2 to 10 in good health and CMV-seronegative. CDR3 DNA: TGTGCCAGCAGTTCCAATCAGGGCCTCAATGGCTACACCTTC. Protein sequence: CASSSNQGLNGYTF.